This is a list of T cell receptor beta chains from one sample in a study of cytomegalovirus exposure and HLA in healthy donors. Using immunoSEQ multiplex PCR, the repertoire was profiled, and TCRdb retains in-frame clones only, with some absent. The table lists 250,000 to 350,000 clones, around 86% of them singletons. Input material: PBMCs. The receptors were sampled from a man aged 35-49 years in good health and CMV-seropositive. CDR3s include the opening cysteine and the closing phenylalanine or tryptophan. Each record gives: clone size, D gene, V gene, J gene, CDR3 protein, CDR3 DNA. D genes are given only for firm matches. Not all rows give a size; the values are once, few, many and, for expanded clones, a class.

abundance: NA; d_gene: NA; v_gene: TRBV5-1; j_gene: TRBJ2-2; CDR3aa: CASSPNPEGTGELFF; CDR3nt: TGCGCCAGCAGCCCTAATCCGGAGGGCACCGGGGAGCTGTTTTTT
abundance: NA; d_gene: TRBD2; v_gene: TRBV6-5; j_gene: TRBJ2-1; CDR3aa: CASSQGLAGGDEQFF; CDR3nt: TGTGCCAGCAGCCAAGGACTAGCGGGAGGGGATGAGCAGTTCTTC
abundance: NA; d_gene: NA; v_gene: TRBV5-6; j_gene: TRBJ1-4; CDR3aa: CASSPLGGREKLFF; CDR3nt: TGTGCCAGCAGCCCCCTTGGGGGCCGTGAAAAACTGTTTTTT
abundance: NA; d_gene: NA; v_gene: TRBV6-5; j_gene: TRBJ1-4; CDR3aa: CASSFTNEKLFF; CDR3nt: TGTGCCAGCAGTTTTACAAATGAAAAACTGTTTTTT
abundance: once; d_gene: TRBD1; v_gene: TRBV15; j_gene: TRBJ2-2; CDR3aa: CATSSEGALDTGELFF; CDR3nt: TGTGCCACCAGCAGCGAGGGGGCGCTTGACACCGGGGAGCTGTTTTTT
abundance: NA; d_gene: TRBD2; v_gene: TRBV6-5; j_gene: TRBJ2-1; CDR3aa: CASSYSGLAGYNEQFF; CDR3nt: TGTGCCAGCAGTTACTCGGGACTAGCGGGATACAATGAGCAGTTCTTC
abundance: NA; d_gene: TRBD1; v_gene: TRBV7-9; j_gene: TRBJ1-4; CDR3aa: CASSLAETGFDEKLFF; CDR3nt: TGTGCCAGCAGCTTAGCCGAGACAGGGTTTGATGAAAAACTGTTTTTT
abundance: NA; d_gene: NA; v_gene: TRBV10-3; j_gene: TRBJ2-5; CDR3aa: CAISELGASQETQYF; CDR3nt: TGTGCCATCAGTGAGTTGGGAGCCTCCCAAGAGACCCAGTACTTC
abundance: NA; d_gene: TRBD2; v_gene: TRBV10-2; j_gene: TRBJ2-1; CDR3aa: CASSESLSGSYNEQFF; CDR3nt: TGCGCCAGCAGTGAGTCCTTAAGCGGGAGTTACAATGAGCAGTTCTTC
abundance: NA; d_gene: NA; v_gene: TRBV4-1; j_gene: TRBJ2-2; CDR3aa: CASSFGENTGELFF; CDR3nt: TGCGCCAGCAGCTTCGGAGAGAACACCGGGGAGCTGTTTTTT
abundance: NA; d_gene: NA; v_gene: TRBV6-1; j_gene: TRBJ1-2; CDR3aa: CASSEARATNYGYTF; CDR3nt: TGTGCCAGCAGTGAAGCACGAGCCACTAACTATGGCTACACCTTC
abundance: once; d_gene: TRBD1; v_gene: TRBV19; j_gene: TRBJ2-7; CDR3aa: CASTAGQGAYEQYF; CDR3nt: TGTGCCAGTACCGCTGGACAGGGGGCTTACGAGCAGTACTTC
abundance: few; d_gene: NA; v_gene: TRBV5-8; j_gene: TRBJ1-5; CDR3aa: CASSPLIHQPQHF; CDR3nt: TGTGCCAGCAGCCCACTTATACATCAGCCCCAGCATTTT
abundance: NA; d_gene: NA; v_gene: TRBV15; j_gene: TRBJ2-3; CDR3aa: CATSSRQTRRAQYF; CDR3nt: TGTGCCACCAGCAGCCGACAGACCCGGAGGGCGCAGTATTTT
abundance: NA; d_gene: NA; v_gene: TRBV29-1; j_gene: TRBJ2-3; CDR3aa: CSVEVNTDTQYF; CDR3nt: TGCAGCGTTGAAGTTAACACAGATACGCAGTATTTT
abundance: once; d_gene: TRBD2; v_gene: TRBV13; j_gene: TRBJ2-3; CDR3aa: CASSWGGGRKDTQYF; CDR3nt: TGTGCCAGCAGCTGGGGGGGCGGGAGGAAGGATACGCAGTATTTT
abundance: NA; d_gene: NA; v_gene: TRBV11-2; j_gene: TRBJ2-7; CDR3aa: CASRNRVGEQYF; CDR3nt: TGTGCCAGCAGGAACAGGGTCGGCGAGCAGTACTTC
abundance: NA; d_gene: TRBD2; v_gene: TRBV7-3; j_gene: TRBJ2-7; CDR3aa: CASSPGLAGGEQYF; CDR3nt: TGTGCCAGCAGCCCGGGACTAGCGGGAGGAGAGCAGTACTTC
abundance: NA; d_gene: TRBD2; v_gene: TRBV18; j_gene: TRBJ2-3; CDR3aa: CASSSGLAGAVDTQYF; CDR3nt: TGTGCCAGCTCATCGGGACTAGCGGGAGCGGTAGATACGCAGTATTTT
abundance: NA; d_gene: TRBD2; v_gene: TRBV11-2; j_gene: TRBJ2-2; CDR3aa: CASSLAGGTNTGELFF; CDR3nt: TGTGCCAGCAGCTTAGCGGGGGGGACGAACACCGGGGAGCTGTTTTTT
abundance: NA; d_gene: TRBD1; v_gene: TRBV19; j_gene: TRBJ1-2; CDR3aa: CASSIWSQGADYGYTF; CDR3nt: TGTGCCAGTAGTATATGGTCTCAGGGGGCGGACTATGGCTACACCTTC
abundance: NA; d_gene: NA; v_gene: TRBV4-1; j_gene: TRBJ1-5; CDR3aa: CASSQDQGEGQPQHF; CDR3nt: TGCGCCAGCAGCCAAGATCAGGGTGAAGGTCAGCCCCAGCATTTT
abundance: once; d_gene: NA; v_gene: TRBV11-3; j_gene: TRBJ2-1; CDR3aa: CASSPGGALPGEQFF; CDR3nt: TGTGCCAGCAGCCCCGGGGGAGCGCTGCCGGGTGAGCAGTTCTTC
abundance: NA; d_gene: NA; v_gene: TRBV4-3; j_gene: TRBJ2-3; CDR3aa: CASSQLRVDTQYF; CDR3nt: TGCGCCAGCAGCCAACTCAGGGTCGATACGCAGTATTTT
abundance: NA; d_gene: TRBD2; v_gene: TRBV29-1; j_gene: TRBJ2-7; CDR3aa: CSVSRGSGIYEQYF; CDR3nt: TGCAGCGTGTCGAGGGGTAGCGGGATCTACGAGCAGTACTTC
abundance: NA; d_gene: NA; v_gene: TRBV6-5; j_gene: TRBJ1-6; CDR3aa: CASSYSKSGNNSPLHF; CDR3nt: TGTGCCAGCAGTTACTCGAAGTCTGGCAATAATTCACCCCTCCACTTT
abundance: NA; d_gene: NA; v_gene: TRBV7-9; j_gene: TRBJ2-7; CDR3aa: CASSLTGSVYEQYF; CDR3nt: TGTGCCAGCAGCTTAACCGGGAGCGTCTACGAGCAGTACTTC
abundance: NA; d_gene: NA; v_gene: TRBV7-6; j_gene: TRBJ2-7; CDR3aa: CASSSRVTHEQYF; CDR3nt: TGTGCCAGCAGCTCTCGGGTCACCCACGAGCAGTACTTC
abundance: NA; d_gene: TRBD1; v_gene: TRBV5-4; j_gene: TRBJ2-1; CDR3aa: CASTLPGQENNEQFF; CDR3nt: TGTGCCAGCACCTTACCGGGACAGGAGAACAATGAGCAGTTCTTC
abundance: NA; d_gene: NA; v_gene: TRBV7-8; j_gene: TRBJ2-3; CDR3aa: CASSLVLNSQNTQYF; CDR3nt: TGTGCCAGCAGCTTAGTATTGAACTCTCAAAATACGCAGTATTTT
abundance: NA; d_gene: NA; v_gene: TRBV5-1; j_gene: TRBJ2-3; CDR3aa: CASSKGDSTDTQYF; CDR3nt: TGCGCCAGCAGCAAGGGGGATAGCACAGATACGCAGTATTTT
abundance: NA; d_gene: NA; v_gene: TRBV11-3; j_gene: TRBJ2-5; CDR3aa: CASSRAAEETQYF; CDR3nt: TGTGCCAGCAGTCGAGCGGCAGAAGAGACCCAGTACTTC
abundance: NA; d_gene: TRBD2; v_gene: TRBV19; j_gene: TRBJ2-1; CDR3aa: CASSLGVAGINEQFF; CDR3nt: TGTGCCAGTAGTCTTGGGGTAGCGGGGATAAATGAGCAGTTCTTC
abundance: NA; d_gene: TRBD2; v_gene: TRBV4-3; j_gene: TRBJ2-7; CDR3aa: CASSQDRLAAYEQYF; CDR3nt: TGCGCCAGCAGCCAAGATCGACTAGCGGCCTACGAGCAGTACTTC
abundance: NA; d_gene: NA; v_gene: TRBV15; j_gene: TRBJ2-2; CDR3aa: CATSIRGFTSMAYTGELFF; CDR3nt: TGTGCCACCAGCATAAGAGGGTTCACTAGCATGGCGTACACCGGGGAGCTGTTTTTT
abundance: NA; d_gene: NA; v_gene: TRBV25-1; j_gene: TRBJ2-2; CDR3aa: CASSDRVGTGELFF; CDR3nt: TGTGCCAGCAGTGACAGGGTTGGCACCGGGGAGCTGTTTTTT
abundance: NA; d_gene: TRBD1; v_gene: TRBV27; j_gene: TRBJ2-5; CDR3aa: CASRDLQGAVKTQYF; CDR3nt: TGTGCCAGCAGAGACTTACAGGGGGCGGTAAAGACCCAGTACTTC
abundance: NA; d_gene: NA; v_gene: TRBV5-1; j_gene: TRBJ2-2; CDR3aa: CASSLVGGANTGELFF; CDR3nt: TGCGCCAGCAGCTTGGTAGGGGGGGCCAACACCGGGGAGCTGTTTTTT
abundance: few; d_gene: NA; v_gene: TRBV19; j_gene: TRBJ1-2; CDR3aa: CASSMRDTYYGYTF; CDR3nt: TGTGCCAGTAGTATGAGGGACACCTACTATGGCTACACCTTC
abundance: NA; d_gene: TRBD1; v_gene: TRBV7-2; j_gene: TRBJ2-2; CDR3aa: CASSSGQGLLGELFF; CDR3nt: TGTGCCAGCAGCTCGGGACAGGGACTACTCGGGGAGCTGTTTTTT
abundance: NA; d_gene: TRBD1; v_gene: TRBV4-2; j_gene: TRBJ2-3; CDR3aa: CASSHIKGRGPADTQYF; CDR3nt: TGTGCCAGCAGCCATATTAAGGGCAGGGGGCCCGCAGATACGCAGTATTTT
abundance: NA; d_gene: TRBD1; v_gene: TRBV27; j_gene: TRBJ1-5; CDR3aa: CASSPGTGKEQPQHF; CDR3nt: TGTGCCAGCAGTCCCGGGACAGGGAAGGAGCAGCCCCAGCATTTT
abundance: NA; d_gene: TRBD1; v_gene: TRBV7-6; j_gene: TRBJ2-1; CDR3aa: CASSLPGGRNEQFF; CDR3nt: TGTGCCAGCAGCTTACCAGGGGGCCGGAATGAGCAGTTCTTC
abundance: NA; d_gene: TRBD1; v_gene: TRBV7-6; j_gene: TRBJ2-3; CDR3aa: CASSRGTGYKDTQYF; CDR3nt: TGTGCCAGCAGCCGTGGGACAGGGTATAAAGATACGCAGTATTTT
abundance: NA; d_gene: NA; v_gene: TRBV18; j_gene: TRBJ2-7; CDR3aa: CASSPRALGQGEQYF; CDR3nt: TGTGCCAGCTCACCCAGGGCCCTGGGCCAAGGGGAGCAGTACTTC
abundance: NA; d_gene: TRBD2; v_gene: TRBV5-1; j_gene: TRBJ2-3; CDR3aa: CASSGRTSGRETDTQYF; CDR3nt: TGCGCCAGCAGCGGACGGACTAGCGGGAGGGAGACAGATACGCAGTATTTT
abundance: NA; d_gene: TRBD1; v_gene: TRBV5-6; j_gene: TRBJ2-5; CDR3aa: CASSLLDRTQETQYF; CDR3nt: TGTGCCAGCAGCTTGTTGGACAGGACCCAAGAGACCCAGTACTTC
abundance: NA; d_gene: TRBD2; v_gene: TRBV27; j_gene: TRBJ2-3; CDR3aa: CASRSGTSGRSTDTQYF; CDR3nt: TGTGCCAGCAGATCGGGGACTAGCGGGAGAAGCACAGATACGCAGTATTTT
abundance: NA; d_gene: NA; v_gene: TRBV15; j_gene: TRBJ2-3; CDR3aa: CATSLRGTDTQYF; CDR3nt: TGTGCCACCAGCCTCCGGGGCACAGATACGCAGTATTTT
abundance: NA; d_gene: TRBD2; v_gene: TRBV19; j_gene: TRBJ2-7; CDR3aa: CASSPGTTYEQYF; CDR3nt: TGTGCCAGTAGTCCCGGGACTACCTACGAGCAGTACTTC